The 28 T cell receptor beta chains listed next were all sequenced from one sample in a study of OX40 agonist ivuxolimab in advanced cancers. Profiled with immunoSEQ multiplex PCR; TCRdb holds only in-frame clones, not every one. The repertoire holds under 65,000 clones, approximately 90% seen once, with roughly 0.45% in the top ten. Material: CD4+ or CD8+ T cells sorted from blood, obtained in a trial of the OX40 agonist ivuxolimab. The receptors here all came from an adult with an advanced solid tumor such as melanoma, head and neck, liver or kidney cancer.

CDR3 amino acids: CASSVVVAGGGEQFF. The CDR3 DNA reads as TGTGCCAGCAGCGTAGTTGTAGCGGGAGGGGGTGAGCAGTTCTTC. The genes are TRBV9 and TRBJ2-1; 11 bases line up with TRBD2. V was clipped by 0 bases and J by 9 bases; unmatched bases: 5. Looked up from germline, CDR1 is SGDLS and CDR2 is YYNGEE. This CDR3 comprises 15 residues.

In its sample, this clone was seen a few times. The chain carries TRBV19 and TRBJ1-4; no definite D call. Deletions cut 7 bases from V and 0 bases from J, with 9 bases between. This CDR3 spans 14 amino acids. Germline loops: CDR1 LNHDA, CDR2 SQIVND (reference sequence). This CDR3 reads CASTGSATNEKLFF. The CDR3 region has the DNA TGTGCCAGTACCGGGAGTGCAACTAATGAAAAACTGTTTTTT.

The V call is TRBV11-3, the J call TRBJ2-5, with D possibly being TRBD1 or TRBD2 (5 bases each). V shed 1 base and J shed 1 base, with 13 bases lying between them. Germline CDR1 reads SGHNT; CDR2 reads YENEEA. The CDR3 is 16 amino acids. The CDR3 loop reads CASSLGSGAPQETQYF. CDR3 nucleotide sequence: TGTGCCAGCAGCTTAGGGTCCGGGGCCCCCCAAGAGACCCAGTACTTC.

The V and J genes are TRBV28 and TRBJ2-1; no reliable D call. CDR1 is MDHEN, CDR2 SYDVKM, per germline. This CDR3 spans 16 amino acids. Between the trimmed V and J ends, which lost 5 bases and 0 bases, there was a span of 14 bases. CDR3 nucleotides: TGTGCCAGCAGTCCAACTGGGATGACCTCCTACAATGAGCAGTTCTTC. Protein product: CASSPTGMTSYNEQFF. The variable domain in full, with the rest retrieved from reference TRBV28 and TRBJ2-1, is DVKVTQSSRYLVKRTGEKVFLECVQDMDHENMFWYRQDPGLGLRLIYFSYDVKMKEKGDIPEGYSVSREKKERFSLILESASTNQTSMYLCASSPTGMTSYNEQFFGPGTRLTVL.

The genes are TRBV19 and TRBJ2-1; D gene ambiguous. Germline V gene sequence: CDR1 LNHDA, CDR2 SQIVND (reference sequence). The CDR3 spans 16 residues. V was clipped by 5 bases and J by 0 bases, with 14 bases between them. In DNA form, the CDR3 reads TGTGCCAGTAGTCGGCCGTCCCTGAGCTCCTACAATGAGCAGTTCTTC. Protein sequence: CASSRPSLSSYNEQFF.

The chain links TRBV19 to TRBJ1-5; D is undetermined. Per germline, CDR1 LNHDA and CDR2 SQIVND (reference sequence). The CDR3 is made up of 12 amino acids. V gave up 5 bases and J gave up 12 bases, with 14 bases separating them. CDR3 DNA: TGTGCCAGTAGTGGTTCGGGCCCTCTCCAGCATTTT. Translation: CASSGSGPLQHF.

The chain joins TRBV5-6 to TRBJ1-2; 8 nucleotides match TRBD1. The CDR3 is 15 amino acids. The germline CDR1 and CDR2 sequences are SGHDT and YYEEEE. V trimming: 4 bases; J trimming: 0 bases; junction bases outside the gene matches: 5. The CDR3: CASSHDRGSNYGYTF. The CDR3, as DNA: TGTGCCAGCAGCCACGACAGGGGATCTAACTATGGCTACACCTTC.

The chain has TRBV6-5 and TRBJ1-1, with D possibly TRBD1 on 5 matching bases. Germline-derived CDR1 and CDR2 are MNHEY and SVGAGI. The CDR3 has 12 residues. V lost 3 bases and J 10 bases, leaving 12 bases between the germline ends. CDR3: CASSYGGDGAFF. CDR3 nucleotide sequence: TGTGCCAGCAGTTATGGGGGAGACGGAGCTTTCTTT.

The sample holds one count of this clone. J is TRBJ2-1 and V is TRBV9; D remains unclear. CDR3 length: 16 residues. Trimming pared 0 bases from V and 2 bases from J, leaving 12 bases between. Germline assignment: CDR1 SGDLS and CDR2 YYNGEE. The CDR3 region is CASSVVPHGTYNEQFF. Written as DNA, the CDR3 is TGTGCCAGCAGCGTAGTACCCCATGGGACCTACAATGAGCAGTTCTTC.

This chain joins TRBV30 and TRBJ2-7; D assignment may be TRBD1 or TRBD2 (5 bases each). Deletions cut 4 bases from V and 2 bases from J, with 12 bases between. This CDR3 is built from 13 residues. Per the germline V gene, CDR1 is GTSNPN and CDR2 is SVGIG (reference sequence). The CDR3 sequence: CAWMTLGAYEQYF. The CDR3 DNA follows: TGTGCCTGGATGACTTTGGGGGCCTACGAGCAGTACTTC.

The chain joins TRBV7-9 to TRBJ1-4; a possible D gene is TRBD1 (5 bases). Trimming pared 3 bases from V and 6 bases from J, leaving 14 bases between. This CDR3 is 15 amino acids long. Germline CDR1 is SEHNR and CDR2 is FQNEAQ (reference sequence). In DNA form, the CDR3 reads TGTGCCAGCAGCTTTAAGGGGATCTCGGATGAAAAACTGTTTTTT. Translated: CASSFKGISDEKLFF. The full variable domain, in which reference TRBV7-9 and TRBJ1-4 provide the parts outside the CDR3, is DTGVSQNPRHKITKRGQNVTFRCDPISEHNRLYWYRQTLGQGPEFLTYFQNEAQLEKSRLLSDRFSAERPKGSFSTLEIQRTEQGDSAMYLCASSFKGISDEKLFFGSGTQLSVL.

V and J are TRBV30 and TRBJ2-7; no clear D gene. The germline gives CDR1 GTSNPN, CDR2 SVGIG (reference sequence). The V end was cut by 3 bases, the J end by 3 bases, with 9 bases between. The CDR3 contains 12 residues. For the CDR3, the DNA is TGTGCCTGGAGCCTACAGAGCTACGAGCAGTACTTC. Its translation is CAWSLQSYEQYF. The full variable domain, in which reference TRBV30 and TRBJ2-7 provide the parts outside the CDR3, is SQTIHQWPATLVQPVGSPLSLECTVEGTSNPNLYWYRQAAGRGLQLLFYSVGIGQISSEVPQNLSASRPQDRQFILSSKKLLLSDSGFYLCAWSLQSYEQYFGPGTRLTVT.

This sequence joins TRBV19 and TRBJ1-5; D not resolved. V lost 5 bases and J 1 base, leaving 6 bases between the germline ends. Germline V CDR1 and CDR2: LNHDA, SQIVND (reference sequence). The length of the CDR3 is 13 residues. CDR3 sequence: CASSQLSNQPQHF. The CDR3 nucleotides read TGTGCCAGTAGTCAGTTAAGCAATCAGCCCCAGCATTTT.

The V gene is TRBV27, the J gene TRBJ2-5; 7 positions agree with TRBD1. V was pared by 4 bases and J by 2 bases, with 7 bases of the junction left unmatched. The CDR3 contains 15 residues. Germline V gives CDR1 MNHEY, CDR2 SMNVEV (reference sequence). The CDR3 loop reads CASSSRTGTQETQYF. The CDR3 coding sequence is TGTGCCAGCAGTTCCCGGACAGGAACACAAGAGACCCAGTACTTC.

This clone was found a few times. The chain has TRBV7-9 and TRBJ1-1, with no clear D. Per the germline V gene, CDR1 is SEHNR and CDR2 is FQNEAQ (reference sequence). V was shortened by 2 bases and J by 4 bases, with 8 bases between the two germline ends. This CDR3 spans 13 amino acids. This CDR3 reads CASSLPGFTEAFF. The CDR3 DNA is TGTGCCAGCAGCTTACCCGGGTTCACTGAAGCTTTCTTT.

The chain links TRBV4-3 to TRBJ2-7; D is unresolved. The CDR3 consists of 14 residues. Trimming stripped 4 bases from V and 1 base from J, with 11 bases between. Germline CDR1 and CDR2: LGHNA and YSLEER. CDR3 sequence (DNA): TGCGCCAGCAGCCCTAAGACGGATTCCTACGAGCAGTACTTC. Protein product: CASSPKTDSYEQYF.

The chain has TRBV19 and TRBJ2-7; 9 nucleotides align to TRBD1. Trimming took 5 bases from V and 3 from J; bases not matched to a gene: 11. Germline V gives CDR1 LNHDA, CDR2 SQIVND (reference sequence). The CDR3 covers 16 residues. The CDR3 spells CASSAPNRGRIYEQYF. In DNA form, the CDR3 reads TGTGCCAGTAGTGCGCCAAACAGGGGGCGAATCTACGAGCAGTACTTC.

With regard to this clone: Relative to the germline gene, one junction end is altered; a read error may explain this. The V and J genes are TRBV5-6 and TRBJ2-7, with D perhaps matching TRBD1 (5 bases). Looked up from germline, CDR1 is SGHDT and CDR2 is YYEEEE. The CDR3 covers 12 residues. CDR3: CASSLKVGQQNF. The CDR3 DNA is TGTGCCAGCAGCTTGAAGGTAGGACAACAGAACTTC.

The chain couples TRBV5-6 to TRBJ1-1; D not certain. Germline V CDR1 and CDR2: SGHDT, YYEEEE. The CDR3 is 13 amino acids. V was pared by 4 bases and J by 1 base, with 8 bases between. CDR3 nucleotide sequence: TGTGCCAGCAGCCGAGCCGAGAACACTGAAGCTTTCTTT. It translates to CASSRAENTEAFF. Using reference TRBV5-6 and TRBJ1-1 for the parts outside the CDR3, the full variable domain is DAGVTQSPTHLIKTRGQQVTLRCSPKSGHDTVSWYQQALGQGPQFIFQYYEEEERQRGNFPDRFSGHQFPNYSSELNVNALLLGDSALYLCASSRAENTEAFFGQGTRLTVV.

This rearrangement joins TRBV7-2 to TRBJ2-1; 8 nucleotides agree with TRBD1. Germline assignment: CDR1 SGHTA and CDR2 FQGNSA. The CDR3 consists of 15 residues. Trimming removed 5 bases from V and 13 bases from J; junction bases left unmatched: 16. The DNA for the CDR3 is TGTGCCAGCAGCCAACTAGGACAGGGATTGGGGGGCCAGTTCTTC. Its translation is CASSQLGQGLGGQFF.

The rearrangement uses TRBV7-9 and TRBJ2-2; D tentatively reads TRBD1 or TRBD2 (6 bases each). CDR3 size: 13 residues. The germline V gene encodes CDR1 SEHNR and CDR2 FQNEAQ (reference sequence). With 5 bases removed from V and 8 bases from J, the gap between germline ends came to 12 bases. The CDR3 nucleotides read TGTGCCAGCAGCCAACAGGGAGGAGGGGAGCTGTTTTTT. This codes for CASSQQGGGELFF.

Written as DNA, the CDR3 is TGTGCCAGCAAGCCGGACCCCTCCTACGAGCAGTACTTC. Translating it yields CASKPDPSYEQYF. The V gene is TRBV7-9, the J gene TRBJ2-7; no clear D. Trimming took off 7 bases at V and 0 bases at J, with 10 bases between the two ends. Germline values: CDR1 SEHNR, CDR2 FQNEAQ (reference sequence). The CDR3 extends over 13 amino acids.

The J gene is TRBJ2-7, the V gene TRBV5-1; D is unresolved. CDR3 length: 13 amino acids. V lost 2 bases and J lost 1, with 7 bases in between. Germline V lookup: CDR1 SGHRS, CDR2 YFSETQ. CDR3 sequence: CASSFATSYEQYF. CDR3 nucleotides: TGCGCCAGCAGCTTCGCAACTTCCTACGAGCAGTACTTC.

The chain's CDR3 is CASSLEMTANSYEQYF. The CDR3 nucleotides are TGTGCCAGCAGCTTAGAAATGACGGCGAACTCCTACGAGCAGTACTTC. V usage is TRBV11-2 and J usage is TRBJ2-7; D remains ambiguous. V lost 0 bases and J lost 0, with 12 bases in between. Germline V lookup: CDR1 SGHAT, CDR2 FQNNGV. CDR3 length equals 16 residues. Full variable domain (outside the CDR3, taken from reference TRBV11-2 and TRBJ2-7): EAGVAQSPRYKIIEKRQSVAFWCNPISGHATLYWYQQILGQGPKLLIQFQNNGVVDDSQLPKDRFSAERLKGVDSTLKIQPAKLEDSAVYLCASSLEMTANSYEQYFGPGTRLTVT.

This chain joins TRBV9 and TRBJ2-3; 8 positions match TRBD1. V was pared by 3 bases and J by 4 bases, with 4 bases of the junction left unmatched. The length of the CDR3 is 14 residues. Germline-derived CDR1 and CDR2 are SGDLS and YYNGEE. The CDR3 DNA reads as TGTGCCAGCAGCGGTGGACAGGGAGCAGATACGCAGTATTTT. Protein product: CASSGGQGADTQYF.

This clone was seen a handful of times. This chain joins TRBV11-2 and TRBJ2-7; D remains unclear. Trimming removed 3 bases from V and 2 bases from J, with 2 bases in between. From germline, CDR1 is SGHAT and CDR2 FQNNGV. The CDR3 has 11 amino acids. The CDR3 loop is CASSLTYEQYF. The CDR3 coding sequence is TGTGCCAGCAGCTTGACCTACGAGCAGTACTTC.

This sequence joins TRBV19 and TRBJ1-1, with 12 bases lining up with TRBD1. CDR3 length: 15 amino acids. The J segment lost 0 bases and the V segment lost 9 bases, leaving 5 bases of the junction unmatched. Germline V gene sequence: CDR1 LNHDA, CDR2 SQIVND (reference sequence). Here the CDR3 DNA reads TGTGCCAGCCGGGACAGGGGGCTTCTGAACACTGAAGCTTTCTTT. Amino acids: CASRDRGLLNTEAFF.

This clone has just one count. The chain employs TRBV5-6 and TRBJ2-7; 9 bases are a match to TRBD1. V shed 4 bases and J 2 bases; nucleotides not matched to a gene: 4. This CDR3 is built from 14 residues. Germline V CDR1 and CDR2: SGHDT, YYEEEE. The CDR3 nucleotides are TGTGCCAGCAGCCCCGGGACAGGGACCTACGAGCAGTACTTC. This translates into CASSPGTGTYEQYF.